The clone carrying this TCR beta chain was found many times. The antigen is undetermined. This sample was included in a study of identical twins. Study-level results: Monozygotic twin pairs showed more out-of-frame TCR alpha sharing than models estimated.

Germline CDR1 is SNHLY and CDR2 is FYNNEI. V gave up 5 bases and J gave up 5 bases, with 24 bases separating them. CDR3 length equals 17 residues. TCRdb recomputed calls from the 5' RACE reads with MiXCR, one row per CDR3 protein. Here the sample spans under 900,000 distinct CDR3 sequences, more than 9% being singletons. The sample also formed part of further work on yellow fever vaccine responses in identical twins. As reported in that work: Twins reportedly had a vaccine T cell response that seemed partly convergent, partly personalized.

The V call is TRBV2, the J call TRBJ2-5, with D possibly being TRBD1 or TRBD2 (5 bases each). The source is a woman aged 18-29 years in good health. The sequencing input was PBMCs. The chain's CDR3 is CASSPIGTEGNGETQYF. CDR3 nucleotides: TGTGCCAGCAGTCCCATTGGGACCGAAGGCAATGGGGAGACCCAGTACTTC.